The T cell receptor beta chain under discussion was sequenced for a study of T cells after posttransplantation cyclophosphamide. Whole-study findings and limits: Blood and skin or GI T cell repertoires showed limited TRB overlap. Recipient CMV seropositivity and CMV reactivation strongly tracked TRB clonality.

The repertoire was sequenced with immunoSEQ multiplex PCR; TCRdb's copy has only in-frame clones and lacks some. Of 20,000 or so clones listed, 75% to 90% are singletons. The length of the CDR3 is 18 residues. V gave up 3 bases and J gave up 3 bases, with 20 bases separating them. The germline CDR1 and CDR2 sequences are MDHEN and SYDVKM. Busulfan-fludarabine conditioning, marrow transplant, and cyclophosphamide on days +3 and +4 were administered. This clone occurred once. Its antigen remains unknown. The source is a female patient aged 40-49 years who received an allogeneic stem cell transplant from a related donor, was CMV-positive, and had no GVHD. Some T cells could come from the graft donor. The input for sequencing was PBMCs, taken after allogeneic stem cell transplant with posttransplant cyclophosphamide. This chain joins TRBV28 and TRBJ2-2; D is perhaps TRBD2 (6 bases). The CDR3 protein is CASSLRVRGEVHTGELFF. CDR3 nucleotide sequence: TGTGCCAGCAGTTTGCGGGTTCGAGGGGAGGTGCACACCGGGGAGCTGTTTTTT. The whole variable domain, remainder taken from reference TRBV28 and TRBJ2-2, is DVKVTQSSRYLVKRTGEKVFLECVQDMDHENMFWYRQDPGLGLRLIYFSYDVKMKEKGDIPEGYSVSREKKERFSLILESASTNQTSMYLCASSLRVRGEVHTGELFFGEGSRLTVL.